This TCR beta chain was identified during a study of OX40 agonist ivuxolimab in advanced cancers. Study-level information: Previous treatment with anti-PD-1, anti-PD-L1 or anti-CTLA-4 therapy was allowed; 30% to 50% had received some.

Sequenced by immunoSEQ multiplex PCR; TCRdb stores in-frame clones only, minus some. This repertoire shows tens of thousands of clones, 85% to 90% found once; its top ten account for 0.4% to 0.65%. The V gene end was trimmed by 5 bases and the J gene end by 6 bases; junction bases not matched to a gene: 2. CDR3 length: 13 residues. Germline values: CDR1 SGHAT, CDR2 FQNNGV. The chain is built from TRBV11-2 and TRBJ2-2, with 8 bases that match TRBD1. The receptor was isolated from an adult with an advanced solid tumor such as melanoma, head and neck, liver or kidney cancer. The material was CD4+ or CD8+ T cells sorted from blood, obtained in a trial of the OX40 agonist ivuxolimab. In DNA form, the CDR3 reads TGTGCCAGCAGCAAACAGGGGGCCGGGGAGCTGTTTTTT. As protein: CASSKQGAGELFF.